Each of the 10 T cell receptor beta chains below was sequenced from the same sample in a study of blood T cell repertoires in COVID-19 (dated by TCRdb to 2020 to 2022). Libraries were made using the immunoSEQ multiplex PCR assay. TCRdb retrieved this table from immuneACCESS and kept in-frame rearrangements only. Not all clones are present; in checked studies, unresolved V genes account for under half, and no reason is known for the remainder. This sample lists approximately 330,000 clones; approximately 86% were detected once. Roughly 4% of the sample belongs to the ten largest clones. Sequencing was done on a sample of PBMCs or T cells enriched from blood (not recorded which). Source of these receptors: a middle-aged woman with acute COVID-19.

The rearrangement uses TRBV5-4 and TRBJ1-1, with unresolved D. This CDR3 comprises 14 residues. The V end lost 4 bases, the J end lost 0 bases, and 10 bases lay between the germline ends. Germline CDR1 is SGHNT and CDR2 is YYREEE (reference sequence). This chain's CDR3 is CASSLNTVNTEAFF. The CDR3 nucleotides are TGTGCCAGCAGCCTTAATACGGTGAACACTGAAGCTTTCTTT.

This chain links TRBV2 with TRBJ2-7; perhaps TRBD1 as D (5 bases). The CDR3 spans 13 residues. Germline-derived CDR1 and CDR2 are SNHLY and FYNNEI. Trimming removed 8 bases at V and 2 bases at J, with 13 bases between. CDR3 DNA sequence: TGTGCCAGCGCTACCACAGGTACCTACGAGCAGTACTTC. Its translation: CASATTGTYEQYF.

The J gene is TRBJ1-6, the V gene TRBV28; D is perhaps TRBD1 (5 bases). The CDR3 consists of 14 residues. Germline CDR1 is MDHEN and CDR2 is SYDVKM. V lost 8 bases to trimming and J lost 1 base, with 9 bases between them. For the CDR3, the DNA is TGTGCCAGCTTTCAGGGTTCCTATAATTCACCCCTCCACTTT. Its translation: CASFQGSYNSPLHF.

The chain couples TRBV11-3 to TRBJ1-2; D is perhaps TRBD1 (5 bases). Per the germline V gene, CDR1 is SGHNT and CDR2 is YENEEA. This CDR3 comprises 15 residues. V lost 2 bases and J lost 1, with 11 bases in between. In nucleotides, the CDR3 is TGTGCCAGCAGCTTACCCACGGACATTAACTATGGCTACACCTTC. Translated: CASSLPTDINYGYTF.

To note about this clone: The same CDR3 is also encoded by other DNA sequences in this sample. V and J are TRBV6-2 or TRBV6-3 and TRBJ1-1, with TRBD1 as a possible D gene (5 bases). Per the germline V gene, CDR1 is MNHEY and CDR2 is SVGEGT. The CDR3 has 13 amino acids. Trimming took off 0 bases at V and 5 bases at J, with 7 bases between the two ends. The CDR3 region has the DNA TGTGCCAGCAGTTACTCCGGGGGGACTGAAGCTTTCTTT. Translation: CASSYSGGTEAFF.

This clone has just a few counts. This chain links TRBV6-2 or TRBV6-3 with TRBJ2-7; TRBD1 matches 9 bases. Germline V gene lookup returns CDR1 MNHEY and CDR2 SVGEGT. The length of the CDR3 is 14 residues. The junction had 3 bases not matched to a gene; V was cut back by 5 bases and J by 1 base. The CDR3 DNA is TGTGCCAGCAGTAAAGACAGGGGGTCCTACGAGCAGTACTTC. Amino acids: CASSKDRGSYEQYF.

This clone was counted only a few times. Other DNA sequences of this sample code for an identical CDR3. The J gene is TRBJ1-5, the V gene TRBV18; D perhaps matches TRBD1 (6 bases). Trimming shortened V by 3 bases and J by 7 bases, and 10 bases separated the two germline ends. This CDR3 contains 13 residues. CDR1 KGHSH and CDR2 LQKENI come from the germline V gene. CDR3 region: CASSPGQGQPQHF. The DNA for the CDR3 is TGTGCCAGCTCACCGGGACAAGGACAGCCCCAGCATTTT.

The CDR3 DNA sequence: TGTGCCACCAGTTCCGGCGGGGTGGAGACCCAGTACTTC. This translates into CATSSGGVETQYF. The chain employs TRBV24-1 and TRBJ2-5; perhaps TRBD2 as D (6 bases). The CDR3 runs 13 residues. Trimming removed 6 bases from V and 5 bases from J, with 12 bases in between. Germline V gene data show CDR1 as KGHDR and CDR2 as SFDVKD.

The V call is TRBV4-2, the J call TRBJ1-2; D is ambiguous. Germline V lookup: CDR1 LGHNA, CDR2 YNFKEQ. The CDR3 length is 13 residues. Trimming left V 4 bases short and J 6 bases short, with 12 bases between. Here the CDR3 DNA reads TGTGCCAGCAGCCCCCGAGTTTACGATGGCTACACCTTC. Translating it yields CASSPRVYDGYTF.

The gene calls are TRBV7-2 and TRBJ2-7, with a possible D match to TRBD1 (7 bases). Per the germline V gene, CDR1 is SGHTA and CDR2 is FQGNSA. CDR3 length: 14 residues. The germline V and J ends were trimmed by 3 bases and 5 bases, with 14 bases remaining between them. DNA for the CDR3: TGTGCCAGCAGCTTCTCTGGCAGGGGGGACGAGCAGTACTTC. Translated: CASSFSGRGDEQYF.